The 6 T cell receptor beta chains presented below share a single source sample, sequenced in a study of blood T cell repertoires in COVID-19. Method: immunoSEQ multiplex PCR; TCRdb's copy keeps in-frame clones and lacks some. In the table there are some 48,000 clones, more than 75% of which are singletons. The sample was peripheral blood. These receptors all stem from a woman aged 60-75 years with acute or convalescent COVID-19.

The chain employs TRBV5-1 and TRBJ1-4; 11 nucleotides line up with TRBD1. Germline CDR1 SGHRS, CDR2 YFSETQ. V trimming: 4 bases; J trimming: 4 bases; junction bases outside the gene matches: 6. The CDR3 spans 16 residues. Here the CDR3 DNA reads TGCGCCAGCAGCCTAGGACAGGGGGCGAATAATGAAAAACTGTTTTTT. This sequence encodes CASSLGQGANNEKLFF.

This clone turned up a few times. This chain connects TRBV5-1 to TRBJ2-7, with a tentative D call TRBD2 (6 bases). Germline V CDR1 and CDR2: SGHRS, YFSETQ. V was cut by 0 bases and J by 7 bases, with 14 bases left in between. The CDR3 totals 14 residues. The CDR3 DNA is TGCGCCAGCAGCTTGGACTCCGCCCGGGGGGAGCAGTACTTC. Translating gives CASSLDSARGEQYF.

This chain links TRBV5-1 with TRBJ1-1; no clear D gene. The CDR3 consists of 12 residues. V was shortened by 5 bases and J by 3 bases, with 8 bases between the two germline ends. CDR1 SGHRS and CDR2 YFSETQ come from the germline V gene. The CDR3: CASRYGDTEAFF. The CDR3 DNA is TGCGCCAGCAGATACGGGGACACTGAAGCTTTCTTT.

The genes are TRBV29-1 and TRBJ1-1, with D possibly being TRBD1 (5 bases). The V end was cut by 6 bases, the J end by 3 bases, with 17 bases between. The CDR3 covers 14 residues. CDR1 and CDR2 from the germline V gene are SQVTM and ANQGSEA. The CDR3 sequence is CSVLGVSVDTEAFF. CDR3 bases: TGCAGCGTCCTAGGGGTGTCGGTCGACACTGAAGCTTTCTTT. The full variable domain, completed using reference TRBV29-1 and TRBJ1-1, is SAVISQKPSRDICQRGTSLTIQCQVDSQVTMMFWYRQQPGQSLTLIATANQGSEATYESGFVIDKFPISRPNLTFSTLTVSNMSPEDSSIYLCSVLGVSVDTEAFFGQGTRLTVV.

The CDR3 bases are TGTGCCAGCAGCTTGCCATTCGGGAATGGCTACACCTTC. This gives the protein CASSLPFGNGYTF. J is TRBJ1-2 and V is TRBV5-6; the D is unclear. CDR1 is SGHDT, CDR2 YYEEEE, per germline. The CDR3 is 13 amino acids. Trimming shortened V by 1 base and J by 6 bases, and 10 bases separated the two germline ends.

V is TRBV4-2 and J is TRBJ1-4, with 7 bases matching TRBD1. The CDR3 sequence is 15 residues long. The V gene end was trimmed by 4 bases and the J gene end by 2 bases; junction bases not matched to a gene: 4. CDR1 is LGHNA and CDR2 is YNFKEQ in the germline V gene. Here the CDR3 DNA reads TGTGCCAGCAGCCTAGAGACAGGGACTAATGAAAAACTGTTTTTT. Translating it yields CASSLETGTNEKLFF.